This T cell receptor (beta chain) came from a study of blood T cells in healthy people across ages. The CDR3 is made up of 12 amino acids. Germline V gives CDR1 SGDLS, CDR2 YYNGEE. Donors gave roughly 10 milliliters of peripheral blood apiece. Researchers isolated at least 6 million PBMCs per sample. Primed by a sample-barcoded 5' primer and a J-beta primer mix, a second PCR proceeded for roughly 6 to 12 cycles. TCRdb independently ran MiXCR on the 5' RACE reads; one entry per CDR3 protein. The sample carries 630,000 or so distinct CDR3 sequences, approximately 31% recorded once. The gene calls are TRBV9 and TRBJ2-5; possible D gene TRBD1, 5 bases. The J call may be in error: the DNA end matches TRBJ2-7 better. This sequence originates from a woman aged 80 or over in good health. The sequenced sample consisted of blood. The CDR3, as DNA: TGTGCCAGCAGCCCCGGACACCTCGAGCAGTACTTC. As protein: CASSPGHLEQYF.